These 9 T cell receptor beta chains were all obtained from the same sample, sequenced in a study of T cell changes during pregnancy in multiple sclerosis. The method was immunoSEQ multiplex PCR; TCRdb's version includes in-frame clones alone and lacks a portion of them. The sample carries 50,000 or so clones, roughly 94% recorded once. This specimen consisted of CD4+ T cells from peripheral blood mononuclear cells, obtained in the second trimester of pregnancy. The origin of the receptors is a female donor with multiple sclerosis, enrolled in a pregnancy study.

CDR3 protein: CASMRGTGSYEQYF. CDR3 nucleotide sequence: TGCGCCAGCATGAGGGGGACAGGGTCCTACGAGCAGTACTTC. This chain connects TRBV10-1 to TRBJ2-7; 9 bases line up with TRBD1. Germline loops: CDR1 WNHNN, CDR2 SYGVQD (reference sequence). The CDR3 consists of 14 residues. Trimming at V came to 7 bases and at J to 1 base, leaving 5 bases not matched to a gene.

The chain recombines TRBV6-5 with TRBJ2-3; D perhaps matches TRBD1 (6 bases). CDR1 and CDR2 from the germline V gene are MNHEY and SVGAGI. The germline V and J ends were trimmed by 0 bases and 4 bases, with 11 bases remaining between them. There are 15 residues in the CDR3. The CDR3 bases are TGTGCCAGCAGTTACTCGAACAGGGTTGCAGATACGCAGTATTTT. Translation gives CASSYSNRVADTQYF.

The V call is TRBV19, the J call TRBJ2-5; a possible D gene is TRBD1 (6 bases). CDR3 size: 15 residues. V shed 5 bases and J shed 2 bases, with 15 bases lying between them. CDR1 and CDR2 from the germline V gene are LNHDA and SQIVND (reference sequence). The CDR3 reads CASSYPGVVQETQYF. The CDR3 region has the DNA TGTGCCAGTAGTTACCCAGGGGTAGTTCAAGAGACCCAGTACTTC.

V is TRBV9 and J is TRBJ1-2, with TRBD1 matching 9 bases. Per germline, CDR1 SGDLS and CDR2 YYNGEE. The CDR3 is made up of 14 amino acids. V lost 4 bases to trimming and J lost 8 bases; unmatched junction nucleotides: 9. The CDR3 is CASSKGDGQGGYTF. The DNA for the CDR3 is TGTGCCAGCAGCAAGGGGGACGGACAGGGGGGCTACACCTTC.

This rearrangement joins TRBV19 to TRBJ1-6, with no clear D. This CDR3 is built from 15 residues. Germline V gives CDR1 LNHDA, CDR2 SQIVND (reference sequence). The ends were cut back, 3 bases at V and 2 bases at J, with 8 bases in the middle. CDR3 region: CASSMSATYNSPLHF. The CDR3 nucleotides are TGTGCCAGTAGTATGAGCGCCACCTATAATTCACCCCTCCACTTT.

The chain uses TRBV9 and TRBJ2-7; 7 bases are shared with TRBD1. The J segment lost 3 bases and the V segment lost 4 bases, leaving 10 bases of the junction unmatched. Germline loops: CDR1 SGDLS, CDR2 YYNGEE. The CDR3 is 15 amino acids. CDR3 loop: CASSPSGQWRYEQYF. The CDR3 nucleotides read TGTGCCAGCAGCCCTTCGGGACAGTGGCGCTACGAGCAGTACTTC.

The chain couples TRBV4-2 to TRBJ2-5, with unresolved D. The ends were cut back, 1 base at V and 2 bases at J, with 8 bases in the middle. The CDR3 length is 14 residues. The germline gives CDR1 LGHNA, CDR2 YNFKEQ. CDR3 nucleotide sequence: TGTGCCAGCAGCCAAGGGGCTATTCAAGAGACCCAGTACTTC. This encodes CASSQGAIQETQYF.

The V and J genes are TRBV5-1 and TRBJ2-5, with 12 bases matching TRBD2. Germline loops: CDR1 SGHRS, CDR2 YFSETQ. The CDR3 length is 17 residues. The V segment lost 0 bases and the J segment 5 bases; nucleotides outside the gene matches: 8. CDR3 in DNA: TGCGCCAGCAGCTTGGACAAGCCCGGGACTAGCGGGGAGACCCAGTACTTC. It encodes CASSLDKPGTSGETQYF.

This clone was found once. The V call is TRBV4-3, the J call TRBJ1-2, with D maybe TRBD1 (6 bases). The germline V gene has CDR1 LGHNA and CDR2 YSLEER. The length of the CDR3 is 15 residues. With 0 bases removed from V and 8 bases from J, the gap between germline ends came to 16 bases. This CDR3 reads CASSQDPRGPGGYTF. The CDR3 DNA reads TGCGCCAGCAGCCAAGACCCGCGGGGGCCAGGAGGCTACACCTTC.